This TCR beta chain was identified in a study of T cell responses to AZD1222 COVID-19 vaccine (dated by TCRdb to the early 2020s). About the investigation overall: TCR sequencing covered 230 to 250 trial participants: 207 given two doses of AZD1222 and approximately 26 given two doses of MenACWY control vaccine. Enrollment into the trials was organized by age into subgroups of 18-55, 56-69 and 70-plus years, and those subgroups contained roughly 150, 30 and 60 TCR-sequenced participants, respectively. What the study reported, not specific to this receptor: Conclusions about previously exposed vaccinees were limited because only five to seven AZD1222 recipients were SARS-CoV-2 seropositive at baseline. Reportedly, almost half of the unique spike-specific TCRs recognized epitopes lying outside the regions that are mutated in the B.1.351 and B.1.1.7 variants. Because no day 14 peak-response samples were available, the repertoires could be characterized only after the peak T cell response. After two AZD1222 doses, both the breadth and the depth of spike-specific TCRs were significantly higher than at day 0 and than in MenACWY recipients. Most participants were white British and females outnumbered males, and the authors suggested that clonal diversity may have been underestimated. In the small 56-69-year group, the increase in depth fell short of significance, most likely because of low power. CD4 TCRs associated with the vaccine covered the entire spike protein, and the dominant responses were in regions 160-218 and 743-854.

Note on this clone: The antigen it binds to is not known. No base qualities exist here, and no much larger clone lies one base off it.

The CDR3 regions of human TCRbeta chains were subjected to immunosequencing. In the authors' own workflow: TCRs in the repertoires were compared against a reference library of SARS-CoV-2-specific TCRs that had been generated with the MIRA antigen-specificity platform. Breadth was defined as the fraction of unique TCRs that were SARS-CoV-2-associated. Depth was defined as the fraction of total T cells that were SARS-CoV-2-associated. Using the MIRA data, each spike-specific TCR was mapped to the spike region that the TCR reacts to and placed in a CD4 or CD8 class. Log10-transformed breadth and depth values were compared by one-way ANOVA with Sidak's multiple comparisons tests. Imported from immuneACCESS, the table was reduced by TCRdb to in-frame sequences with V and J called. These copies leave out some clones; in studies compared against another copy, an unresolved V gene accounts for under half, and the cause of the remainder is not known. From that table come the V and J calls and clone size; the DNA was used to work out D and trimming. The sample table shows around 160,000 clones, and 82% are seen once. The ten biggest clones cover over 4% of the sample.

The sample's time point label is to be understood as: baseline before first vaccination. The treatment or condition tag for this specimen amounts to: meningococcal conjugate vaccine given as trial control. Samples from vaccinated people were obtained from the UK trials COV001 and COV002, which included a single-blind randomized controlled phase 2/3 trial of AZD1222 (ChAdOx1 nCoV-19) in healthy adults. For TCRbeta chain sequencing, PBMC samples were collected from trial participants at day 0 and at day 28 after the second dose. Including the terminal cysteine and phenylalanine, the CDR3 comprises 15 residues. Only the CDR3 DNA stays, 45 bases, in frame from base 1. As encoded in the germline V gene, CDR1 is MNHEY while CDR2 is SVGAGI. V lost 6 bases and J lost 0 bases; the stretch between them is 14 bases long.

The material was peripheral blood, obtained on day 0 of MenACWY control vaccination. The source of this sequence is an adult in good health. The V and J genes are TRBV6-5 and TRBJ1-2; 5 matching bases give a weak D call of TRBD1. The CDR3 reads CASRHRTDPNYGYTF. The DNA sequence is TGTGCCAGCAGACACAGGACGGACCCTAACTATGGCTACACCTTC.